These T cell receptor beta chains were read from a single sample in a study of T cell repertoires and leukemia-associated antigens. Which antigens these TCRs recognize remains unknown. TCRdb reanalysed the 5' RACE reads using MiXCR and keeps one entry per CDR3 protein. The sample lists 14,000 or so distinct CDR3 sequences, approximately 38% occurring once. Source material: CD3+ T cells sorted from blood and cultured. Source of these receptors: a female donor in good health. Both conserved end residues are part of each CDR3. Each record gives: V gene, J gene, clone size, D gene, CDR3 protein, CDR3 DNA. The D gene is left open where the match is weak. Not all rows give a size; the values are once, few, many and, for expanded clones, a class.

v_gene: TRBV5-1; j_gene: TRBJ2-3; abundance: many; d_gene: TRBD2; CDR3aa: CASSLGLAGGPDTQYF; CDR3nt: TGCGCCAGCAGCTTGGGGCTAGCGGGAGGGCCAGATACGCAGTATTTT
v_gene: TRBV20-1; j_gene: TRBJ2-7; abundance: NA; d_gene: TRBD2; CDR3aa: CSAQTPIAGPNEQYF; CDR3nt: TGCAGTGCGCAAACACCCATAGCGGGGCCAAACGAGCAGTACTTC
v_gene: TRBV5-5; j_gene: TRBJ2-7; abundance: NA; d_gene: TRBD1; CDR3aa: CASSSNFQDRRLLSCEQYF; CDR3nt: TGTGCCAGCAGCTCGAACTTCCAGGACAGGAGGCTCCTCTCCTGCGAGCAGTACTTC
v_gene: TRBV3-1; j_gene: TRBJ2-5; abundance: many; d_gene: TRBD2; CDR3aa: CASSPGLAGKETQYF; CDR3nt: TGTGCCAGCAGCCCGGGACTAGCGGGGAAAGAGACCCAGTACTTC
v_gene: TRBV20-1; j_gene: TRBJ2-5; abundance: medium-sized; d_gene: TRBD2; CDR3aa: CSARWAGVLQETQYF; CDR3nt: TGCAGTGCTAGATGGGCGGGAGTCCTCCAAGAGACCCAGTACTTC
v_gene: TRBV20-1; j_gene: TRBJ2-4; abundance: NA; d_gene: NA; CDR3aa: CSDPENIQYF; CDR3nt: TGCAGCGACCCCGAAAACATTCAGTACTTC
v_gene: TRBV20-1; j_gene: TRBJ2-1; abundance: medium-sized; d_gene: NA; CDR3aa: CSARVPRNEQFF; CDR3nt: TGCAGTGCTAGAGTTCCCCGAAATGAGCAGTTCTTC
v_gene: TRBV20-1; j_gene: TRBJ2-5; abundance: few; d_gene: NA; CDR3aa: CSAQFPETQYF; CDR3nt: TGCAGTGCACAGTTCCCAGAGACCCAGTACTTC
v_gene: TRBV12-3/TRBV12-4; j_gene: TRBJ2-5; abundance: NA; d_gene: TRBD1; CDR3aa: CARRTDRGKETQYF; CDR3nt: TGTGCCCGCAGAACAGACAGGGGCAAAGAGACCCAGTACTTC
v_gene: TRBV29-1; j_gene: TRBJ2-3; abundance: medium-sized; d_gene: NA; CDR3aa: CSVEVGNTDTQYF; CDR3nt: TGCAGCGTTGAAGTGGGTAACACAGATACGCAGTATTTT
v_gene: TRBV20-1; j_gene: TRBJ1-1; abundance: medium-sized; d_gene: NA; CDR3aa: CSARGGTIHPEAFF; CDR3nt: TGCAGTGCTCGAGGGGGTACGATCCATCCTGAAGCTTTCTTT
v_gene: TRBV20-1; j_gene: TRBJ2-3; abundance: medium-sized; d_gene: NA; CDR3aa: CSAPWTDTQYF; CDR3nt: TGCAGTGCTCCATGGACAGATACGCAGTATTTT
v_gene: TRBV5-1; j_gene: TRBJ1-1; abundance: many; d_gene: NA; CDR3aa: CASSLAPGPIAEAFF; CDR3nt: TGCGCCAGCAGCTTGGCTCCGGGCCCTATAGCTGAAGCTTTCTTT
v_gene: TRBV19; j_gene: TRBJ2-1; abundance: many; d_gene: NA; CDR3aa: CASRSGSSYNEQFF; CDR3nt: TGTGCCAGTAGGTCGGGAAGCTCCTACAATGAGCAGTTCTTC
v_gene: TRBV20-1; j_gene: TRBJ1-4; abundance: few; d_gene: NA; CDR3aa: CSASRQDTYREKLFF; CDR3nt: TGCAGTGCTAGTCGACAGGATACGTATCGTGAAAAACTGTTTTTT
v_gene: TRBV20-1; j_gene: TRBJ2-7; abundance: NA; d_gene: NA; CDR3aa: CSARLAAEQYF; CDR3nt: TGCAGTGCTAGATTAGCGGCCGAGCAGTACTTC
v_gene: TRBV9; j_gene: TRBJ2-4; abundance: many; d_gene: NA; CDR3aa: CASSPGTESSSKNIQYF; CDR3nt: TGTGCCAGCAGCCCCGGGACCGAATCGTCCTCCAAAAACATTCAGTACTTC
v_gene: TRBV20-1; j_gene: TRBJ2-3; abundance: medium-sized; d_gene: NA; CDR3aa: CSASGPKSSTDTQYF; CDR3nt: TGCAGTGCTAGCGGACCGAAATCTAGCACAGATACGCAGTATTTT
v_gene: TRBV6-6; j_gene: TRBJ1-2; abundance: many; d_gene: NA; CDR3aa: CASTHRPNYGYTF; CDR3nt: TGTGCCAGCACCCACCGCCCTAACTATGGCTACACCTTC
v_gene: TRBV5-1; j_gene: TRBJ2-7; abundance: many; d_gene: TRBD2; CDR3aa: CASSQSTSGIQPYEQYF; CDR3nt: TGCGCCAGCTCACAAAGCACTAGCGGGATTCAACCCTACGAGCAGTACTTC
v_gene: TRBV12-3/TRBV12-4; j_gene: TRBJ2-7; abundance: NA; d_gene: TRBD1; CDR3aa: CASSFGQPKEGAREQYF; CDR3nt: TGTGCCAGCAGTTTCGGACAGCCCAAAGAGGGGGCCCGCGAGCAGTACTTC
v_gene: TRBV5-1; j_gene: TRBJ2-5; abundance: many; d_gene: TRBD2; CDR3aa: CASSLASGRARETQYF; CDR3nt: TGCGCCAGCAGCTTGGCTAGCGGGAGGGCCAGGGAGACCCAGTACTTC
v_gene: TRBV6-2/TRBV6-3; j_gene: TRBJ2-3; abundance: medium-sized; d_gene: TRBD2; CDR3aa: CASRGLERAFTDTQYF; CDR3nt: TGTGCCAGCAGGGGACTAGAGCGGGCCTTCACAGATACGCAGTATTTT
v_gene: TRBV6-5; j_gene: TRBJ2-1; abundance: medium-sized; d_gene: TRBD2; CDR3aa: CASSYSRLTGGSNEQFF; CDR3nt: TGTGCCAGCAGTTACTCGCGTCTAACGGGAGGTTCTAATGAGCAGTTCTTC
v_gene: TRBV9; j_gene: TRBJ2-1; abundance: large; d_gene: TRBD2; CDR3aa: CASSAYLAGANNEQFF; CDR3nt: TGTGCCAGCAGCGCCTACTTAGCGGGAGCTAACAATGAGCAGTTCTTC
v_gene: TRBV20-1; j_gene: TRBJ2-7; abundance: NA; d_gene: TRBD2; CDR3aa: CSAMGLAIYEQYF; CDR3nt: TGCAGTGCCATGGGACTAGCGATCTACGAGCAGTACTTC
v_gene: TRBV20-1; j_gene: TRBJ2-7; abundance: medium-sized; d_gene: NA; CDR3aa: CSARTGRGYEQYF; CDR3nt: TGCAGTGCTAGAACTGGCAGGGGCTACGAGCAGTACTTC
v_gene: TRBV4-3; j_gene: TRBJ2-1; abundance: NA; d_gene: TRBD2; CDR3aa: CASSQEGSGRADEQFF; CDR3nt: TGCGCCAGCAGCCAAGAGGGGAGCGGGAGGGCGGATGAGCAGTTCTTC
v_gene: TRBV20-1; j_gene: TRBJ2-1; abundance: few; d_gene: NA; CDR3aa: CSAIKPGVLPSSYNEQFF; CDR3nt: TGCAGTGCTATAAAACCGGGGGTTCTTCCGAGCTCCTACAATGAGCAGTTCTTC
v_gene: TRBV5-1; j_gene: TRBJ2-1; abundance: many; d_gene: TRBD2; CDR3aa: CASRRFPGIAGLSYNEQFF; CDR3nt: TGCGCCAGCAGAAGGTTTCCGGGTATAGCGGGATTATCCTACAATGAGCAGTTCTTC
v_gene: TRBV30; j_gene: TRBJ1-3; abundance: many; d_gene: NA; CDR3aa: CAWIPLSKTARSRNTIYF; CDR3nt: TGTGCCTGGATCCCCCTAAGTAAGACAGCACGGTCAAGAAACACCATATATTTT
v_gene: TRBV5-1; j_gene: TRBJ2-3; abundance: NA; d_gene: TRBD2; CDR3aa: CASSLGLAGADTQYF; CDR3nt: TGCGCCAGCAGCTTGGGCCTAGCGGGAGCAGATACGCAGTATTTT
v_gene: TRBV7-2; j_gene: TRBJ2-5; abundance: medium-sized; d_gene: NA; CDR3aa: CASSFRGPTETQYF; CDR3nt: TGTGCCAGCAGCTTTCGAGGGCCCACTGAGACCCAGTACTTC
v_gene: TRBV20-1; j_gene: TRBJ2-5; abundance: medium-sized; d_gene: TRBD2; CDR3aa: CSAREGLGVETQYF; CDR3nt: TGCAGTGCTAGAGAGGGACTAGGGGTTGAGACCCAGTACTTC
v_gene: TRBV6-6; j_gene: TRBJ1-6; abundance: NA; d_gene: NA; CDR3aa: CASILNRDAHTLQYNSPLHF; CDR3nt: TGTGCTAGCATCCTTAACCGGGACGCCCACACCCTTCAGTATAATTCACCCCTCCACTTT
v_gene: TRBV5-6; j_gene: TRBJ2-7; abundance: NA; d_gene: TRBD2; CDR3aa: CASSRTPSGNYGQYF; CDR3nt: TGTGCCAGCAGTCGGACCCCTAGCGGGAACTACGGGCAGTACTTC
v_gene: TRBV7-9; j_gene: TRBJ1-4; abundance: NA; d_gene: NA; CDR3aa: CAGSPDRGDSEKLFF; CDR3nt: TGTGCCGGCAGCCCCGATCGAGGGGATAGTGAAAAACTGTTTTTT
v_gene: TRBV20-1; j_gene: TRBJ1-5; abundance: NA; d_gene: NA; CDR3aa: CSADGGATSNQPQHF; CDR3nt: TGCAGTGCTGATGGAGGTGCAACTAGCAATCAGCCCCAGCATTTT
v_gene: TRBV7-9; j_gene: TRBJ2-4; abundance: NA; d_gene: TRBD2; CDR3aa: CASSSPRTSGSAPAKNIQNF; CDR3nt: TGTGCCAGCAGCTCCCCCCGGACTAGCGGGAGTGCGCCTGCCAAAAACATTCAGAACTTC
v_gene: TRBV29-1; j_gene: TRBJ2-3; abundance: medium-sized; d_gene: NA; CDR3aa: CSVGATSSTDTQYF; CDR3nt: TGCAGCGTTGGGGCTACCTCGAGTACAGATACGCAGTATTTT
v_gene: TRBV10-3; j_gene: TRBJ2-7; abundance: few; d_gene: NA; CDR3aa: CAISEQGSNEQYF; CDR3nt: TGTGCCATCAGTGAACAGGGCTCCAACGAGCAGTACTTC
v_gene: TRBV5-1; j_gene: TRBJ2-5; abundance: many; d_gene: TRBD1; CDR3aa: CASSRDRGRSETQYF; CDR3nt: TGCGCCAGCAGTCGGGACAGGGGAAGATCAGAGACCCAGTACTTC
v_gene: TRBV20-1; j_gene: TRBJ2-5; abundance: medium-sized; d_gene: TRBD2; CDR3aa: CSAYTSGKVKTQYF; CDR3nt: TGCAGTGCTTATACTAGCGGGAAGGTAAAGACCCAGTACTTC